This TCR beta chain was captured in a study of blood T cells in healthy people across ages (dated by TCRdb to 2013 to 2016). General notes on the study: In model experiments, roughly one uniquely barcoded TCR beta cDNA molecule per two T cells was captured by template switching. Two additional independent replicas of 1 million unique cDNA reads from the same blood draw were analyzed for two donors (one aged 18 to 30 and one aged 80 or older). Four age groups were formed from the donors: young (average 16 years), middle-aged (approximately 39), aged (62) and long-lived (roughly 88). The study measured age-related changes in TCR beta repertoire diversity using deep sequencing normalized with unique cDNA molecular identifiers. To avoid experimental bias, donors of different ages were randomly spread across the sequencing lanes.

Donors were under 40 systemically healthy Caucasian individuals from Russia aged roughly 6 to 95 years. Each donor gave roughly 11 milliliters of peripheral blood, drawn into EDTA-treated Vacutainer tubes. PBMCs were isolated by Ficoll-Paque density-gradient centrifugation, with at least 6 million obtained per sample. Trizol reagent was used to extract total RNA from the PBMCs, yielding at least 6 micrograms per sample. The percentages of naive CD45RAhigh/CD27high T cells were determined by flow cytometry on a PBMC aliquot from every donor. Libraries were built with 5' RACE. The instrument was an Illumina HiSeq 2500. A second PCR of roughly 7 to 11 cycles was performed with a sample-barcoded 5' primer and a J-beta primer mix. Each TCR beta cDNA molecule received a unique molecular identifier from a template-switch 5' adaptor carrying 12 random nucleotides. At least 2.5 million CDR3-containing paired-end reads were obtained from each sample. All of the RNA was converted into first-strand cDNA using the Mint cDNA synthesis kit, with a TRBC-specific oligonucleotide serving as the primer. All cDNA was treated with uracil-DNA glycosylase and then went through a first 18-cycle PCR with the universal primers M1SS and BC2_uni_R. On the authors' methods: Normalization of each sample was performed by random selection of 1 million high-quality reads, each carrying a distinct molecular identifier. Reads sharing molecular identifiers were discarded rather than binned into consensus sequences. MiTCR, run with a Q25 quality threshold and the strictest error-elimination algorithm, handled CDR3 identification, clonotype clustering and error correction. A nonparametric unseen species model using Euler transformation provided a lower-bound estimate of total TCR beta diversity. TCRdb reprocessing: public reads trimmed at Q25 with fastp, clones called with MiXCR, in-frame beta chains kept. Identical CDR3 protein sequences are pooled into one entry, listed with their most common genes and DNA. The V and J calls follow TCRdb's processing rather than the paper's. The sample contains over 1.5 million distinct CDR3 sequences, around 48% of them found a single time. About 2.1% of the sample is held by the ten biggest clonotypes.

Beyond this particular receptor, the publication reports: Donor CMV infection status was unknown, potentially confounding age-related changes in expanded clonotypes. Estimates of total diversity based on one million sequenced T cells were regarded as lower bounds and as underestimates. Compared with the aged group, the long-lived group had more naive CD4+ T cells, fewer expanded clones and increased TCR diversity, a pattern suggesting age selection. There was a strong correlation between observed TCR beta diversity and the percentage of naive T cells measured by flow cytometry. As age increased, observed TCR beta diversity per million T cells dropped in a roughly linear way, and a significant reduction was already evident by age approximately 40. Because profiling used bulk unsorted PBMCs, naive and antigen-experienced compartments could not be compared conclusively.

There are a few counts of this clonotype. Its binding antigen is unknown. No base-level quality is on record; no much larger clone is a single base apart. Sample: blood. The TCR was taken from a woman in her forties in good health.

The CDR3 in this case is CASSLARLAGGFQETQYF. In nucleotide form, the sequence is TGCGCCAGCAGCTTGGCCAGACTAGCGGGGGGTTTCCAAGAGACCCAGTACTTC. This chain joins TRBV5-1 to TRBJ2-5, and TRBD2 matches 13 of the central bases. Clipping removes 0 bases from V and 1 base from J, with 6 as the unmatched junction base count. The CDR3, from cysteine to phenylalanine, totals 18 residues. Of the read, only the CDR3 DNA is kept; its 54 bases are in frame from base 1. Sequences SGHRS (CDR1) and YFSETQ (CDR2) are obtained from the germline V gene.